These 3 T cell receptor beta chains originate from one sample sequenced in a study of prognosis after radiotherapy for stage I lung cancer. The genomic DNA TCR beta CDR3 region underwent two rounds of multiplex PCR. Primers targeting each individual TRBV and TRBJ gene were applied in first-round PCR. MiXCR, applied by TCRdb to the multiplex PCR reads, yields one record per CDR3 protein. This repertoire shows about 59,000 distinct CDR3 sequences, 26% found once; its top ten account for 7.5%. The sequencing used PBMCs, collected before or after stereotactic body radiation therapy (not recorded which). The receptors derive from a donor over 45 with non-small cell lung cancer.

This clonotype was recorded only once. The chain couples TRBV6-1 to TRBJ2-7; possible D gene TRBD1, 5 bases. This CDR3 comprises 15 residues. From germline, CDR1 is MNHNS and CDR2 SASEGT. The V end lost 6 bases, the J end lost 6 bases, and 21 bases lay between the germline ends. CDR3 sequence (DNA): TGTGCCAGCAGCTCAGTGGGGCTGCTATACTGCGAGCAGTACTTC. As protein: CASSSVGLLYCEQYF.

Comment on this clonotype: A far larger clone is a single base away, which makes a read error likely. CDR3 residues: CASSYSGQFNKPQHF. The CDR3 region has the DNA TGTGCCAGCAGTTACTCGGGACAGTTCAATAAGCCCCAGCATTTT. The chain joins TRBV6-6 to TRBJ1-5, with 7 bases lining up with TRBD1. The CDR3 is made up of 15 amino acids. The germline CDR1 and CDR2 sequences are MNHNY and SVGAGI (reference sequence).

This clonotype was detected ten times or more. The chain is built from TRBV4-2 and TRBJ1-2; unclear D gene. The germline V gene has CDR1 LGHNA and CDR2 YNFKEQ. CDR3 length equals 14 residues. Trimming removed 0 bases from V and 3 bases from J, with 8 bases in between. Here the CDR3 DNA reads TGTGCCAGCAGCCAAGATACGTCTTACTATGGCTACACCTTC. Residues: CASSQDTSYYGYTF.